This TCR beta chain was captured by sequencing in a study of CD8 T cells in ankylosing spondylitis. Study-level points and caveats: Characteristic of ankylosing spondylitis blood, it appeared, was a TCR beta motif comprising several highly homologous variants. Clones linked to disease, bearing a CD8+ phenotype, were relatively rare in peripheral blood.

The CDR3 has 19 amino acids. Germline assignment: CDR1 SGHRS and CDR2 YFSETQ. Trimming left V 5 bases short and J 2 bases short, with 23 bases between. This clonotype was seen only once. Its target is not known. MiXCR, applied by TCRdb to the 5' RACE reads, yields one record per CDR3 protein. The sample yields hundreds of thousands of distinct CDR3 sequences, roughly a quarter seen once. V gene TRBV5-1 combines with J gene TRBJ2-6, with D maybe TRBD2 (5 bases). Sequencing used blood, either unsorted or a sorted T cell fraction (not recorded which). This receptor was taken from a male donor with ankylosing spondylitis. In DNA form, the CDR3 reads TGCGCCAGCAGTCGCGAGGGTGCGGTTATGACGGCTGGGGCCAACGTCCTGACTTTC. Encoded protein: CASSREGAVMTAGANVLTF. Together with reference TRBV5-1 and TRBJ2-6, the CDR3 gives the full variable domain: KAGVTQTPRYLIKTRGQQVTLSCSPISGHRSVSWYQQTPGQGLQFLFEYFSETQRNKGNFPGRFSGRQFSNSRSEMNVSTLELGDSALYLCASSREGAVMTAGANVLTFGAGSRLTVL.